These 8 T cell receptor beta chains were all obtained from the same sample, sequenced in a study of T cells in Graves' hyperthyroidism and ophthalmopathy. Amplified regions were TCR beta CDR3 sequences from RNA transcripts. The HTBI primer set drove a first-round RT-PCR of the TCR CDR3. Each CDR3 protein is one row after TCRdb ran MiXCR on the multiplex PCR reads. The data show around 450,000 distinct CDR3 sequences, less than 20% seen once. The specimen was blood. The receptor set was obtained from a woman under 30 with Graves' hyperthyroidism.

This clonotype was seen at least ten times. This sequence joins TRBV5-1 and TRBJ2-7; D remains ambiguous. Looked up from germline, CDR1 is SGHRS and CDR2 is YFSETQ. V was shortened by 0 bases and J by 0 bases, with 13 bases between the two germline ends. The CDR3 spans 16 residues. The CDR3 sequence: CASSLAVTAVSYEQYF. The CDR3 DNA reads TGCGCCAGCAGCTTGGCCGTGACGGCGGTCTCCTACGAGCAGTACTTC. Filled out from reference TRBV5-1 and TRBJ2-7, the complete variable domain reads KAGVTQTPRYLIKTRGQQVTLSCSPISGHRSVSWYQQTPGQGLQFLFEYFSETQRNKGNFPGRFSGRQFSNSRSEMNVSTLELGDSALYLCASSLAVTAVSYEQYFGPGTRLTVT.

The genes are TRBV6-1 and TRBJ1-5, with D perhaps TRBD1 (5 bases). CDR3 length: 14 amino acids. The germline gives CDR1 MNHNS, CDR2 SASEGT. V was shortened by 2 bases and J by 7 bases, with 12 bases between the two germline ends. The CDR3 DNA follows: TGTGCCAGCAGTGAATCGGGGGGGGAACAGCCCCAGCATTTT. Translating it yields CASSESGGEQPQHF.

This clonotype was picked up many times. The chain is built from TRBV11-2 and TRBJ2-7, with TRBD1 matching over 10 bases. This CDR3 has 15 amino acids. J was trimmed by 3 bases and V by 5 bases; bases with no gene match: 7. The germline V gene encodes CDR1 SGHAT and CDR2 FQNNGV. CDR3 sequence: CASSRPRTGGYEQYF. In DNA form, the CDR3 reads TGTGCCAGCAGCCGCCCCCGGACAGGGGGCTACGAGCAGTACTTC. Using reference TRBV11-2 and TRBJ2-7 for the parts outside the CDR3, the full variable domain is EAGVAQSPRYKIIEKRQSVAFWCNPISGHATLYWYQQILGQGPKLLIQFQNNGVVDDSQLPKDRFSAERLKGVDSTLKIQPAKLEDSAVYLCASSRPRTGGYEQYFGPGTRLTVT.

This clonotype was picked up a small number of times. A much larger clone lies one base from this, so it may be a read error. The V and J genes are TRBV2 and TRBJ1-1; 10 nucleotides align to TRBD1. The CDR3 totals 15 residues. Germline V lookup: CDR1 SNHLY, CDR2 FYNNEI. The CDR3 reads CASSSPGQGNTEASF. CDR3 in DNA: TGTGCCAGCAGTTCGCCGGGACAGGGGAACACTGAAGCTTCCTTT.

The chain recombines TRBV5-4 with TRBJ1-2; 9 positions agree with TRBD1. Trimming at V came to 0 bases and at J to 4 bases, leaving 4 bases not matched to a gene. Germline V gene data show CDR1 as SGHNT and CDR2 as YYREEE (reference sequence). The CDR3 length is 15 residues. The CDR3 reads CASSLEGTGTYGYTF. In nucleotides, the CDR3 is TGTGCCAGCAGCTTGGAGGGGACAGGGACCTATGGCTACACCTTC. Complete variable domain (other parts from reference TRBV5-4 and TRBJ1-2): ETGVTQSPTHLIKTRGQQVTLRCSSQSGHNTVSWYQQALGQGPQFIFQYYREEENGRGNFPPRFSGLQFPNYSSELNVNALELDDSALYLCASSLEGTGTYGYTFGSGTRLTVV.

This clonotype was seen more than once but under ten times. The chain employs TRBV28 and TRBJ2-7; D is unresolved. Germline loops: CDR1 MDHEN, CDR2 SYDVKM. V was shortened by 6 bases and J by 2 bases, with 17 bases between the two germline ends. There are 15 residues in the CDR3. CDR3 DNA: TGTGCCAGCAGCCTTACAGTGTTCGAAGCCTACGAGCAGTACTTC. This codes for CASSLTVFEAYEQYF. Full variable domain (rest looked up from reference TRBV28 and TRBJ2-7): DVKVTQSSRYLVKRTGEKVFLECVQDMDHENMFWYRQDPGLGLRLIYFSYDVKMKEKGDIPEGYSVSREKKERFSLILESASTNQTSMYLCASSLTVFEAYEQYFGPGTRLTVT.

The chain recombines TRBV10-3 with TRBJ2-5, with D possibly TRBD1 on 6 matching bases. V was pared by 6 bases and J by 0 bases, with 11 bases between. Germline CDR1 ENHRY, CDR2 SYGVKD. The CDR3 is made up of 14 amino acids. The CDR3 loop is CAIRTRDNQETQYF. Written as DNA, the CDR3 is TGTGCCATCAGAACTCGGGACAACCAAGAGACCCAGTACTTC.

This chain links TRBV27 with TRBJ2-2; D gene unclear. Germline-derived CDR1 and CDR2 are MNHEY and SMNVEV (reference sequence). CDR3 length equals 12 residues. Trimming removed 4 bases from V and 5 bases from J, with 5 bases in between. The CDR3 DNA reads TGTGCCAGCAGTTGGTATACCGGGGAGCTGTTTTTT. As protein: CASSWYTGELFF.